The clone carrying this TCR beta chain was counted at least ten times. Its antigen remains unknown. Ahead of thyroid surgery, no patient had received treatment of any kind. The source of the sample is a study of metastatic and nonmetastatic thyroid tumors. Study observations and caveats: In both blood and tumor samples, TCR beta diversity was reported significantly higher for malignant than benign nodules.

V gave up 5 bases and J gave up 5 bases; unmatched junction bases: 5. The germline CDR1 and CDR2 sequences are SEHNR and FQNEAQ (reference sequence). The CDR3 is made up of 14 amino acids. TCRdb reanalyzed the PCR reads via MiXCR. The data show some 39,000 clones, with about 16% seen just once and approximately 21% held by the top ten. The V and J genes are TRBV7-9 and TRBJ1-1, with 10 bases fitting TRBD1. This TCR derives from a female donor with papillary thyroid cancer or a benign thyroid nodule (not recorded which). Some clones in this sample may be carry-over from other donors' samples. Sequencing was done on a sample of blood. Written as DNA, the CDR3 is TGTGCCAGCAGCCTGGACAGGGGGGGGACTGAAGCTTTCTTT. Its protein is CASSLDRGGTEAFF.